Below, 9 T cell receptor beta chains from the same sample are listed, as sequenced in a study of tumor and adjacent non-tumor tissue in lung cancer. A modified ARM-PCR protocol with three rounds of nested PCR amplified TCRbeta. TCRdb called the multiplex PCR reads again in MiXCR, with one record for every CDR3 protein. The sample consists of about 90,000 distinct CDR3 sequences, around three quarters of them appearing once. The template was RNA from unsorted bulk tissue. Distant lung tissue was collected more than 3 cm away from the tumor edge. The sample consisted of distant non-tumor lung tissue. These receptors were taken from a woman aged 50 to 65 with non-small cell lung cancer.

The chain is built from TRBV6-1 and TRBJ1-5; TRBD1 matches 8 bases. The J call may be faulty, since TRBJ2-3 better matches the DNA end. The CDR3 is 12 amino acids. In germline, CDR1 is MNHNS, CDR2 SASEGT. The CDR3 region has the DNA TGTGCCACCTGGGACAGGAATCAGCCCCAGTATTTT. It yields the protein CATWDRNQPQYF.

Of note for this clonotype: The conserved phenylalanine or tryptophan normally closing the CDR3 is absent here, so this likely arose from a read error. This chain joins TRBV4-1 and TRBJ2-7; maybe TRBD2 (5 bases). From germline, CDR1 is MGHRA and CDR2 YSYEKL. This CDR3 region has 15 residues. The CDR3 DNA reads as TGTGCCAGCAGCCAACCCGGGATGAACTCCTACGAGCAGTACCTC. Amino acids: CASSQPGMNSYEQYL.

The chain employs TRBV11-2 and TRBJ1-3, with no clear D. The CDR3 consists of 14 residues. Germline V CDR1 and CDR2: SGHAT, FQNNGV. V was trimmed by 5 bases and J by 5 bases, leaving 13 bases between them. DNA of the CDR3: TGTGCCAGCAGCCAGAAGACGAGTAGAAACACCATATATTTT. Protein: CASSQKTSRNTIYF.

Notes on this clonotype: This may arise from a read error, as a much more abundant clone is one base away. The rearrangement links TRBV20-1 to TRBJ2-7; the D gene could be TRBD1 or TRBD2 (5 bases each). Germline CDR1 is DFQATT and CDR2 is SNEGSKA (reference sequence). The CDR3 spans 13 residues. DNA for the CDR3: TGCAGTGCTAGTCCTGCAGGGACCTACAAGCAGTACTTC. This sequence encodes CSASPAGTYKQYF.

A word on this clonotype: One end of the junction fails to match germline, which may point to a read error. This chain links TRBV10-3 with TRBJ1-5; 8 bases line up with TRBD1. Germline V gives CDR1 ENHRY, CDR2 SYGVKD. This CDR3 spans 15 amino acids. In DNA, the CDR3 is TGTCCCATCTGTGGAGGTCAGGGGGCTGGGCAGCCCCAGCATTTT. Protein sequence: CPICGGQGAGQPQHF.

This clonotype was seen only once. V gene TRBV6-1 combines with J gene TRBJ2-5; D gene uncertain. CDR3 length: 14 residues. The germline CDR1 and CDR2 sequences are MNHNS and SASEGT. Trimming pared 7 bases from V and 4 bases from J, leaving 16 bases between. The CDR3 coding sequence is TGTGCCAGCATGTTAAGGCAAGCCCCAGAGACCCAGTACTTC. It yields the protein CASMLRQAPETQYF.

As for this clonotype: The final CDR3 position lacks the conserved phenylalanine or tryptophan, pointing to a likely read error. The chain links TRBV4-2 to TRBJ2-7; D is perhaps TRBD1 (6 bases). CDR1 is LGHNA, CDR2 YNFKEQ, per germline. The CDR3 covers 13 residues. Trimming stripped 6 bases from V and 0 bases from J, with 9 bases between. The DNA of the CDR3 is TGTGCCAGCAGTATAGGGGGCTCCTACGAGCAGTACATC. This sequence encodes CASSIGGSYEQYI.

Worth noting for this clonotype: One end of the junction varies from germline; a read error may be responsible. The chain couples TRBV5-8 to TRBJ2-1; the match to TRBD1 covers 10 bases. CDR1 and CDR2 from the germline V gene are SGHTS and YDEGEE. CDR3 length: 15 residues. CDR3 in amino acids: CASSSGQGVYNGQFF. The CDR3 DNA sequence: TGTGCCAGCAGTTCCGGACAGGGGGTCTACAATGGGCAGTTCTTC.

As for this clonotype: Germline and junction disagree at one end, which may indicate a read error. The chain has TRBV5-4 and TRBJ2-3, with D perhaps TRBD2 (5 bases). This CDR3 is 13 amino acids long. The germline V gene encodes CDR1 SGHNT and CDR2 YYREEE (reference sequence). In nucleotides, the CDR3 is TGTACCAGCGGCTTGAAGACCACAGATACGCAGTATTTT. It specifies CTSGLKTTDTQYF.